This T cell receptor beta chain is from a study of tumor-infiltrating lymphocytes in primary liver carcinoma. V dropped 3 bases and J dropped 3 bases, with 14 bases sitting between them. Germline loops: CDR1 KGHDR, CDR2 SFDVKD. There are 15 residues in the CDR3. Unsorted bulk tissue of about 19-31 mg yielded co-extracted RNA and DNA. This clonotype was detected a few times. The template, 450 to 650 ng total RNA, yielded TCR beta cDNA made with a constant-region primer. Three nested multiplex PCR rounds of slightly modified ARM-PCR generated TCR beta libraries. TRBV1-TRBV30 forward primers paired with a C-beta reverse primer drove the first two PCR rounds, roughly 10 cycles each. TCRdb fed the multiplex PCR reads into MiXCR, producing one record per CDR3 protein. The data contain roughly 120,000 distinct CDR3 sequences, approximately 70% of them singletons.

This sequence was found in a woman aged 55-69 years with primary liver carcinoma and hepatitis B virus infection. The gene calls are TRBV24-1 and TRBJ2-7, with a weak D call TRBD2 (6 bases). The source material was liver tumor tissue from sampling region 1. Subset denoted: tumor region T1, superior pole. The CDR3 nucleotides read TGTGCCACCAGTGATCCGTCCCGGGGGTACTACGAGCAGTACTTC. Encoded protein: CATSDPSRGYYEQYF.